There are many counts of the clone carrying this TCR beta chain. These data are taken from a study of T cells in Graves' hyperthyroidism and ophthalmopathy. Over 18 months, lack of ophthalmopathy progression marked Graves' hyperthyroidism as stable. Subjects aged 18 to 65 presented with newly diagnosed hyperthyroidism of less than 2 months' duration. RNA transcripts yielded amplified TCR beta CDR3 regions. RT-PCR in the first round (using the HTBI primer set) targeted the TCR CDR3. A single record per CDR3 protein comes from TCRdb applying MiXCR to the multiplex PCR reads. The data show hundreds of thousands of distinct CDR3 sequences, approximately 15% seen once. CDR1 is GTSNPN and CDR2 is SVGIG in the germline V gene (reference sequence). The CDR3 has 13 amino acids. V was cut by 5 bases and J by 2 bases, with 13 bases left in between.

The J gene is TRBJ2-7, the V gene TRBV30; perhaps TRBD2 as D (6 bases). The source material was blood. The clonotype comes from a woman between 18 and 30 years old with Graves' hyperthyroidism. CDR3 sequence: CAWDKRVAYEQYF. Written as DNA, the CDR3 is TGTGCCTGGGATAAGCGGGTGGCCTACGAGCAGTACTTC.